Each of the 21 T cell receptor beta chains below was sequenced from the same sample in a study of T-cell memory formation after mild COVID-19. Using its own MiXCR run on the 5' RACE reads, TCRdb lists one record per CDR3 protein. The table includes about 350,000 distinct CDR3 sequences, roughly 13% detected once. Sequences were obtained from PBMCs or a T cell subset sorted from them (not recorded which). The origin of the receptors is a young man who had mild COVID-19 (a few samples of this study predate the infection). Cell type and time point are not known.

This chain links TRBV12-3 or TRBV12-4 with TRBJ1-5; D is unresolved. The CDR3 contains 11 residues. V shed 4 bases and J shed 12 bases, with 10 bases lying between them. Here the CDR3 reads CASSSEKGQHF. In nucleotides, the CDR3 is TGTGCCAGCAGTTCCGAAAAAGGCCAGCATTTT.

The chain recombines TRBV19 with TRBJ2-4; tentative D call: TRBD2 (5 bases). The CDR3 loop spans 15 amino acids. V was pared by 5 bases and J by 3 bases, with 14 bases between. Germline loops: CDR1 LNHDA, CDR2 SQIVND (reference sequence). CDR3 protein: CASSVPGVLKNIQYF. For the CDR3, the DNA is TGTGCCAGTAGTGTCCCCGGGGTCCTCAAAAACATTCAGTACTTC.

The chain uses TRBV7-6 and TRBJ1-1, with D maybe TRBD1 (5 bases). This CDR3 spans 17 amino acids. Trimming shortened V by 4 bases and J by 4 bases, and 22 bases separated the two germline ends. CDR1 is SGHVS and CDR2 is FNYEAQ in the germline V gene. The CDR3 reads CASSSRYSSRVRTEAFF. The CDR3 nucleotides read TGTGCCAGCAGCTCGCGATACAGCTCCAGGGTACGCACTGAAGCTTTCTTT.

V is TRBV28 and J is TRBJ2-3; 9 positions agree with TRBD2. CDR1 and CDR2 from the germline V gene are MDHEN and SYDVKM. V was pared by 7 bases and J by 2 bases, with 13 bases of the junction left unmatched. CDR3 length: 17 amino acids. The CDR3 region is CASTNIAGAPFTDTQYF. CDR3 DNA sequence: TGTGCCAGCACCAACATAGCGGGGGCCCCCTTCACAGATACGCAGTATTTT.

This clonotype appeared many times. The junction departs from germline at one end; a sequencing error may be responsible. The chain has TRBV12-3 or TRBV12-4 and TRBJ2-1, with 8 bases lining up with TRBD2. This CDR3 has 13 amino acids. The CDR3 DNA sequence: TGTGCCAGCAGTTTAGGCGGGACTAGTAGGGCGCTCTTC. Protein sequence: CASSLGGTSRALF.

V gene TRBV24-1 combines with J gene TRBJ2-5; no reliable D call. V dropped 4 bases and J dropped 1 base, with 6 bases sitting between them. This CDR3 comprises 13 residues. From germline, CDR1 is KGHDR and CDR2 SFDVKD. The CDR3 DNA is TGTGCCACCAGTGACCACTTCCAAGAGACCCAGTACTTC. This translates into CATSDHFQETQYF.

V usage is TRBV10-3 and J usage is TRBJ2-5, with 11 bases lining up with TRBD2. The germline V gene encodes CDR1 ENHRY and CDR2 SYGVKD. The trim removed 2 bases at V and 4 bases at J, leaving 9 bases unmatched. CDR3 length equals 17 residues. CDR3 DNA sequence: TGTGCCATCAGTGAGCGGCTAGCGGGGGGCGAGTCAGAGACCCAGTACTTC. Its translation: CAISERLAGGESETQYF.

This CDR3 is CASTPQTSGGPPREQYF. As DNA, the CDR3 is TGTGCCAGCACCCCCCAGACTAGCGGGGGTCCCCCTAGGGAGCAGTACTTC. The rearrangement links TRBV5-6 to TRBJ2-7, with TRBD2 identical over 12 bases. This CDR3 spans 17 amino acids. Germline CDR1 is SGHDT and CDR2 is YYEEEE. The V and J ends lost 6 bases and 7 bases, in that order; junction bases with no gene match: 17. Looking up the rest from reference TRBV5-6 and TRBJ2-7 gives the full variable domain: DAGVTQSPTHLIKTRGQQVTLRCSPKSGHDTVSWYQQALGQGPQFIFQYYEEEERQRGNFPDRFSGHQFPNYSSELNVNALLLGDSALYLCASTPQTSGGPPREQYFGPGTRLTVT.

At least ten counts were recorded for this clonotype. The chain links TRBV14 to TRBJ2-2, with 11 bases identical to TRBD2. V lost 4 bases and J lost 2; bases outside the gene matches: 3. From germline, CDR1 is SGHDN and CDR2 FVKESK. The CDR3 runs 16 residues. The CDR3 reads CASSLLAGANTGELFF. The CDR3 DNA is TGTGCCAGCAGCCTACTAGCGGGGGCTAACACCGGGGAGCTGTTTTTT.

There are many counts of this clonotype. The chain joins TRBV14 to TRBJ2-1; unclear D gene. V lost 2 bases and J 0 bases, leaving 17 bases between the germline ends. Germline V gives CDR1 SGHDN, CDR2 FVKESK. This CDR3 is built from 18 residues. For the CDR3, the DNA is TGTGCCAGCAGCCAATATACGGGCGGTTCGAGCTCCTACAATGAGCAGTTCTTC. Residues: CASSQYTGGSSSYNEQFF.

The chain carries TRBV28 and TRBJ2-5, with D unresolved. The V gene lost 5 bases and the J gene lost 4 bases, with 17 bases spanning the gap. The CDR3 is made up of 15 amino acids. CDR1 is MDHEN and CDR2 is SYDVKM in the germline V gene. This CDR3 is CASSPRYGFGETQYF. The CDR3, as DNA: TGTGCCAGCAGTCCCCGGTACGGTTTCGGAGAGACCCAGTACTTC.

The chain joins TRBV18 to TRBJ2-1; 15 bases are shared with TRBD2. CDR1 and CDR2 from the germline V gene are KGHSH and LQKENI. V dropped 3 bases and J dropped 2; count of bases not matched to a gene: 5. The CDR3 is 18 amino acids. CDR3 sequence: CASSPPGLAGGAYNEQFF. DNA for the CDR3: TGTGCCAGCTCACCGCCGGGACTAGCGGGGGGCGCCTACAATGAGCAGTTCTTC. The variable domain in full, with the rest retrieved from reference TRBV18 and TRBJ2-1, is NAGVMQNPRHLVRRRGQEARLRCSPMKGHSHVYWYRQLPEEGLKFMVYLQKENIIDESGMPKERFSAEFPKEGPSILRIQQVVRGDSAAYFCASSPPGLAGGAYNEQFFGPGTRLTVL.

This chain connects TRBV20-1 to TRBJ1-1, with 7 bases lining up with TRBD1. The CDR3 loop spans 13 amino acids. Germline loops: CDR1 DFQATT, CDR2 SNEGSKA (reference sequence). The ends lost 0 bases at V and 3 bases at J; junction bases unmatched: 1. The CDR3 loop is CSAREGGDTEAFF. The CDR3 region has the DNA TGCAGTGCTAGAGAAGGGGGCGACACTGAAGCTTTCTTT.

This clonotype has only a few counts. This rearrangement joins TRBV20-1 to TRBJ1-3, with 10 bases aligning to TRBD1. The CDR3 has 14 residues. Germline CDR1 reads DFQATT; CDR2 reads SNEGSKA (reference sequence). V gave up 3 bases and J gave up 4 bases; unmatched junction bases: 3. Here the CDR3 reads CSASRQGAGNTIYF. CDR3 DNA: TGCAGTGCTAGCCGACAGGGGGCGGGAAACACCATATATTTT.

This clonotype was found many times. The V gene is TRBV7-6, the J gene TRBJ2-7, with 7 bases matching TRBD1. The CDR3 extends over 15 amino acids. V lost 5 bases, J lost 0 bases, and 7 bases stayed unmatched. CDR1 is SGHVS, CDR2 FNYEAQ, per germline. The CDR3 DNA sequence: TGTGCCAGCAGCCTACTCAGGGACAGCTCCTACGAGCAGTACTTC. Protein sequence: CASSLLRDSSYEQYF.

The rearrangement joins TRBV20-1 to TRBJ2-1; D is possibly TRBD1 (6 bases). Trimming took 6 bases from V and 10 from J, leaving 13 bases between them. This CDR3 has 11 residues. Germline lookup yields CDR1 DFQATT and CDR2 SNEGSKA (reference sequence). The CDR3 sequence: CSAEHGQEQFF. The CDR3 DNA is TGCAGTGCCGAACACGGACAGGAGCAGTTCTTC.

This clonotype was counted between two and nine times. The CDR3, as DNA: TGTGCCATCAGGGGGTCTTTGGGCACTGAAGCTTTCTTT. Amino acids: CAIRGSLGTEAFF. This sequence joins TRBV10-3 and TRBJ1-1; D is uncertain. The CDR3 contains 13 residues. The germline V gene encodes CDR1 ENHRY and CDR2 SYGVKD. Trimming removed 6 bases at V and 4 bases at J, with 12 bases between.

CDR3 amino acids: CASSQPSHRGQYNEQFF. The DNA for the CDR3 is TGTGCCAGCAGCCAACCCTCCCACAGGGGGCAATACAATGAGCAGTTCTTC. This sequence joins TRBV14 and TRBJ2-1; 9 positions agree with TRBD1. CDR3 size: 17 residues. V was pared by 2 bases and J by 4 bases, with 9 bases of the junction left unmatched. CDR1 is SGHDN and CDR2 is FVKESK in the germline V gene.

This clonotype showed up just once. The genes are TRBV4-1 and TRBJ2-2, with TRBD1 as a possible D gene (6 bases). The germline V and J ends were trimmed by 5 bases and 0 bases, with 19 bases remaining between them. Germline V gives CDR1 MGHRA, CDR2 YSYEKL. The CDR3 spans 18 residues. In DNA, the CDR3 is TGCGCCAGCAGCGAATATAGGGGGAGAGGGACGAACACCGGGGAGCTGTTTTTT. Translating gives CASSEYRGRGTNTGELFF.

The chain links TRBV20-1 to TRBJ2-2, with 9 positions matching TRBD1. Germline assignment: CDR1 DFQATT and CDR2 SNEGSKA (reference sequence). The CDR3 sequence is 15 residues long. V lost 2 bases, J lost 3 bases, and 4 bases stayed unmatched. The CDR3 is CSARLTGGYTGELFF. CDR3 nucleotide sequence: TGCAGTGCTAGATTGACAGGGGGTTACACCGGGGAGCTGTTTTTT.

The chain employs TRBV7-6 and TRBJ2-3; D is ambiguous. The CDR3 is made up of 15 amino acids. Germline lookup yields CDR1 SGHVS and CDR2 FNYEAQ. The germline V and J ends were trimmed by 5 bases and 4 bases, with 16 bases remaining between them. CDR3: CASSPTPAAADTQYF. As DNA, the CDR3 is TGTGCCAGCAGCCCAACCCCTGCGGCAGCAGATACGCAGTATTTT.